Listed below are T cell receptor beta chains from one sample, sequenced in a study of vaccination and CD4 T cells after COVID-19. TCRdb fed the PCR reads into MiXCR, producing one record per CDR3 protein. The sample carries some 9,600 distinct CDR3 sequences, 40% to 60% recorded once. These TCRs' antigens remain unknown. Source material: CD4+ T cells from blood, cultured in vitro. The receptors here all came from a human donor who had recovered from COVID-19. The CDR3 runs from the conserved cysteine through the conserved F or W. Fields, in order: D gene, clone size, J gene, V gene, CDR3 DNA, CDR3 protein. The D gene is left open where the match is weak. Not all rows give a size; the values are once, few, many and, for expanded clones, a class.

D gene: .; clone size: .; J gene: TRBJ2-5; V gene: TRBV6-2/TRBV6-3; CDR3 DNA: TGTGCCAGCAGTGAAATGACAGCCGAAGAGACCCAGTACTTC; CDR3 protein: CASSEMTAEETQYF
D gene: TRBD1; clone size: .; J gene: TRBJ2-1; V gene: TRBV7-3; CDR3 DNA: TGTGCCAGCAGCCCGGGACAGGGAGAATACAATGAGCAGTTCTTC; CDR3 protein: CASSPGQGEYNEQFF
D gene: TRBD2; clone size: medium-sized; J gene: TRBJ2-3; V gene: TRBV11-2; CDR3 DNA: TGTGCCAGCAGCCGGTCTCGGGGGAGGGCCGTTGGATATTTT; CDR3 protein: CASSRSRGRAVGYF
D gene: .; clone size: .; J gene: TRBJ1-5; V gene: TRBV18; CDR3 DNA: TGTGCCAGCTCACCTAATATGAACAATCAGCCCCAGCATTTT; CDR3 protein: CASSPNMNNQPQHF
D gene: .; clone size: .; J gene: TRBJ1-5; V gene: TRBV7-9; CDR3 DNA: TGTGCCAGCAGCCGGGAGGGTGTGTATCAGCCCCAGCATTTT; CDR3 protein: CASSREGVYQPQHF
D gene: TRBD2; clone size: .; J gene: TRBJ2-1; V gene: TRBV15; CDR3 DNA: TGTGCCACCAGCAGACTAGCGGGAGGTAGAAATGAGCAGTTCTTC; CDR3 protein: CATSRLAGGRNEQFF
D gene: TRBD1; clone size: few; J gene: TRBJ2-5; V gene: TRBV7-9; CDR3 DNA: TGTGCCAGCAGTCGGGACAGGGAGACCCAGTACTTC; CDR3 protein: CASSRDRETQYF
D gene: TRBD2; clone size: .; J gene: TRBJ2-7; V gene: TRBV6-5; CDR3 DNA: TGTGCCAGCAGTTACTCGGGGACTAGCGGGAGCCCCTACGAGCAGTACTTC; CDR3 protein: CASSYSGTSGSPYEQYF
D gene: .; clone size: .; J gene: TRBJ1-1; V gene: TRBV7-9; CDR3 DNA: TGTGCCAGCAGCTTAAACCCGTCGAACACTGAAGCTTTCTTT; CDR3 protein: CASSLNPSNTEAFF
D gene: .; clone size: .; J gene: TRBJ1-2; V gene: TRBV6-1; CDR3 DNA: TGTGCCAGCAGACCCGGGACAAACTATGGCTACACCTTC; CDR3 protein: CASRPGTNYGYTF
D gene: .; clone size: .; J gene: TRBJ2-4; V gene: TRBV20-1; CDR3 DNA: TGCAGTGCTAGGATCACAGGGTCAGAAAAAGCCAAAAACATTCAGTACTTC; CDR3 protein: CSARITGSEKAKNIQYF
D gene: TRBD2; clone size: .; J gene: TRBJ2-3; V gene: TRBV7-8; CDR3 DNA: TGTGCCAGCAGCTTAGGGCTAGCGGGAGCTGCAGATACGCAGTATTTT; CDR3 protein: CASSLGLAGAADTQYF
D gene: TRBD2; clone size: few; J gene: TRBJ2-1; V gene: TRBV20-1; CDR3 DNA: TGCAGTGCTAGAATAGCGGGAGTTCGGTACAATGAGCAGTTCTTC; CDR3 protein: CSARIAGVRYNEQFF
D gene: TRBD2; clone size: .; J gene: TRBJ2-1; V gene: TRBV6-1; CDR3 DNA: TGTGCCAGCAGAAGCCTAGCGGGGGGCCCCAATGAGCAGTTCTTC; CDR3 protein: CASRSLAGGPNEQFF
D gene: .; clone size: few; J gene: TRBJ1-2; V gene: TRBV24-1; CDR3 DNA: TGTGCCACCAGCCCAAGATCGGACTATGGCTACACCTTC; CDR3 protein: CATSPRSDYGYTF
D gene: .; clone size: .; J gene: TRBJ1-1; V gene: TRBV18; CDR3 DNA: TGTGCCAGCTCGCCCCGACAGCTGAACACTGAAGCTTTCTTT; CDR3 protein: CASSPRQLNTEAFF
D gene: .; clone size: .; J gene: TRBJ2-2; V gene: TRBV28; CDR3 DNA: TGTGCCAGCAGGGAAATCCCGGGACAGAAAGCGGCGGGGGCCACCGGGGAGCTGTTTTTT; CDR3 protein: CASREIPGQKAAGATGELFF
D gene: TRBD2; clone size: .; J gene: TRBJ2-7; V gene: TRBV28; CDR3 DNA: TGTGCCAGCAGCTCCCCACTAGCGGGGTTCCCCTACGAGCAGTACTTC; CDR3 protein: CASSSPLAGFPYEQYF
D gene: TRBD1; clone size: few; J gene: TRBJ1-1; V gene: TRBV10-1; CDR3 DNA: TGCGCCAGCACCCTCGAACCCCCAGGACAGGGTCGGTTGACTGAAGCTTTCTTT; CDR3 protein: CASTLEPPGQGRLTEAFF
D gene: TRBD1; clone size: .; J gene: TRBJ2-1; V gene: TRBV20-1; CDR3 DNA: TGCAGTGCTAAGGGACAGACCTACAATGAGCAGTTCTTC; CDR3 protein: CSAKGQTYNEQFF
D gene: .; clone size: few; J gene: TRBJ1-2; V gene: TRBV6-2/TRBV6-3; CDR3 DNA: TGTGCCAGCAGTTATACTATGGGGGACGGCTACACCTTC; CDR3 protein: CASSYTMGDGYTF
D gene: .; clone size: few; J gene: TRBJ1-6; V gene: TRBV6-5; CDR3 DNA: TGTGCCAGCAGTTACGAGAGGCGTAATTCACCCCTCCACTTT; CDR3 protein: CASSYERRNSPLHF
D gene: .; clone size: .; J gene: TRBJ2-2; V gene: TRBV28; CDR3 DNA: TGTGCCAGCAGTTTGCAGTCTTACGGGGAGCTGTTTTTT; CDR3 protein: CASSLQSYGELFF
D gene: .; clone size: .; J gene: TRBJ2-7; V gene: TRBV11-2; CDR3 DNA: TGTGCCAGCAGCTTAGCGAGTGGGGAGCAGTACTTC; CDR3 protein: CASSLASGEQYF
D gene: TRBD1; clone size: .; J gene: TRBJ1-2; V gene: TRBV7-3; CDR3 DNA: TGTGCCAGCAGTTCACCGGGACAGGGGGAGGACTATGGCTACTCCTTC; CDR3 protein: CASSSPGQGEDYGYSF
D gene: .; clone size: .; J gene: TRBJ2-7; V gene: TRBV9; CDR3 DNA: TGTGCCAGCAGCTTAGGGCCACAGGGCCTCTCCTACGAGCAGTACTTC; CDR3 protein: CASSLGPQGLSYEQYF
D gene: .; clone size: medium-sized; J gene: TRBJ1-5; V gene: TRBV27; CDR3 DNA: TGTGCCAGCAGTTTATCGCGCCAGGGTAATCAGCCCCAGCATTTT; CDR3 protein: CASSLSRQGNQPQHF
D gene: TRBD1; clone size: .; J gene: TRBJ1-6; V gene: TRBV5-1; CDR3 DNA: TGCGCCAGCAGACTAGACAGGGGAAGCTCACCCCTCCACTTT; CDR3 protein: CASRLDRGSSPLHF
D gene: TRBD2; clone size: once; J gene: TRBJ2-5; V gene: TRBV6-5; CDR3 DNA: TGTGCCAGCAGTTCTCGACTAGCGCCCGGGGAGACCCAGTACTTC; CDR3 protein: CASSSRLAPGETQYF
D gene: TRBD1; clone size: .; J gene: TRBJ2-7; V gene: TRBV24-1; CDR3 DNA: TGTGCCACCGGCGGCACAGGGGGCCACGAGCAGTACTTC; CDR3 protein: CATGGTGGHEQYF
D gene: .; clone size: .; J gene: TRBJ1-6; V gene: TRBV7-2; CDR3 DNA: TGTGCCAGCAGCACCGAGGCAGCCTATAATTCACCCCTCCACTTT; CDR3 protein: CASSTEAAYNSPLHF
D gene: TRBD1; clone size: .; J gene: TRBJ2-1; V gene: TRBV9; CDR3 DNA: TGTGCCAGCAGCGTAGCCCCGACGGGACAGTCGGATGAGCAGTTCTTC; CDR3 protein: CASSVAPTGQSDEQFF
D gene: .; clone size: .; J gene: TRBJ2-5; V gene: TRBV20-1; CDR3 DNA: TGCAGTGCTAGAGGGCGGGCAGCCCTACAAGAGACCCAGTACTTC; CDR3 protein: CSARGRAALQETQYF
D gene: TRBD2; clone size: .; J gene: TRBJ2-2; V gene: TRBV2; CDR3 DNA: TGTGCCAGCAAGGGGACTAGCAGTTTGACCGGGGAGCTGTTTTTT; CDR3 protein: CASKGTSSLTGELFF
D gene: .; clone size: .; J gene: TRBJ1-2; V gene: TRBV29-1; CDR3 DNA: TGCAGCGTTGAACCGCGCCATTTTACAGGGACGGCGAACTATGGCTACACCTTC; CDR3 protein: CSVEPRHFTGTANYGYTF
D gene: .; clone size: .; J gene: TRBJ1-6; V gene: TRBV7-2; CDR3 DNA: TGTGCCAGCACCCCAGGGTATAATTCACCCCTCCACTTT; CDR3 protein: CASTPGYNSPLHF
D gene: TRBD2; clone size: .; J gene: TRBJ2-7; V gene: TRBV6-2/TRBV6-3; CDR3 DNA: TGTGCCAGGCCAAACCACGGGGGACTAGCGGGGACTTACGAGCAGTACTTC; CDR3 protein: CARPNHGGLAGTYEQYF
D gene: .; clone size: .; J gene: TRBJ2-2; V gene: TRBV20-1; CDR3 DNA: TGCAGTGCTAGAGAAGCTAAAACCGGGGAGCTGTTTTTT; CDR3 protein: CSAREAKTGELFF
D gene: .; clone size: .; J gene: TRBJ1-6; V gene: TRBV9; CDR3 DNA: TGTGCCAGCAGCGCGACAGCTTCTAATTCACCCCTCCACTTT; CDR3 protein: CASSATASNSPLHF
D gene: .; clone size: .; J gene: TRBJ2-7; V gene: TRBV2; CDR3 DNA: TGTGCCAGCAGTGGGGTCGGCGAGCAGTACTTC; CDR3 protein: CASSGVGEQYF
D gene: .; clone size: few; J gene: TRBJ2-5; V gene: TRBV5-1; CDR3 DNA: TGCGCCAGCAGCTTGGCCATGGTCCAAGAGACCCAGTACTTC; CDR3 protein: CASSLAMVQETQYF
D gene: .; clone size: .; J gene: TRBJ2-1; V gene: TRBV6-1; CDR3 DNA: TGTGCCAGCAGAGTGCCGGCGGGAAATGAGCAGTTCTTC; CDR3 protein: CASRVPAGNEQFF
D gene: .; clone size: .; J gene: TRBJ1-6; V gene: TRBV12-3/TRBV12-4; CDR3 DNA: TGTGCCAGCAGCCCCTCCGGGGGAGAAAATTCACCCCTCCACTTT; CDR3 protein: CASSPSGGENSPLHF
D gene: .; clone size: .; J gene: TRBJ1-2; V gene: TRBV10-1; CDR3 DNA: TGCGCCAGCAGTGAGTCATCGAGTATGGGCTACACCTTC; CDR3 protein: CASSESSSMGYTF
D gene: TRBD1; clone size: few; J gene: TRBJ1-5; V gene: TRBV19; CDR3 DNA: TGTGCCACCGGGACAGGGGAAGGCCTCCAGCCCCAGCATTTT; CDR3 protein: CATGTGEGLQPQHF
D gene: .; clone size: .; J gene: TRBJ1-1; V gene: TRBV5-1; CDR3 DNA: TGCGCCAGCAGCTTTAGCCCGGCAGGGGTCGTGAACACTGAAGCTTTCTTT; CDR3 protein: CASSFSPAGVVNTEAFF
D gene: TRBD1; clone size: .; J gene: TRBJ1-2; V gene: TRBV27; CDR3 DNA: TGTGCCAGCAGTCCCCCGGAGTCCGGGACAGGGGTCAGAAAGAACTATGGCTACACCTTC; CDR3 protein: CASSPPESGTGVRKNYGYTF
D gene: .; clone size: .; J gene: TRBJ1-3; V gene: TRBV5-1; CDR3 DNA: TGCGCCAGCAGCTTGAAGGGACCCTCTGGAAACACCATATATTTT; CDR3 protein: CASSLKGPSGNTIYF
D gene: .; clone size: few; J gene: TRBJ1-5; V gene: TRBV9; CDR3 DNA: TGTGCCAGCAGCGTAGATGGGAGCAATCAGCCCCAGCATTTT; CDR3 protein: CASSVDGSNQPQHF
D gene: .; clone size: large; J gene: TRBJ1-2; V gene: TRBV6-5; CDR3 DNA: TGTGCCAGCAGTTGGGGATGGGGTTTGAGCTACACCTTC; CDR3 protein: CASSWGWGLSYTF
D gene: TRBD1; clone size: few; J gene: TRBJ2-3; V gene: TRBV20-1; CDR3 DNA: TGCAGTGCTGTGGGGACAGGGGGGACGCAGTATTTT; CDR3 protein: CSAVGTGGTQYF
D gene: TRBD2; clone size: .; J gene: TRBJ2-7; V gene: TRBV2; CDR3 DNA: TGTGCCAGCAGTGCCGGGACTAGCGGGGAGGCCTACGAGCAGTACTTC; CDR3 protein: CASSAGTSGEAYEQYF
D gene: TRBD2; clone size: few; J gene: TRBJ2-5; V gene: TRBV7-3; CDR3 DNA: TGTGCCAGCAGCTTAACGGCCCGGACTAGTGTGGAGACCCAGTACTTC; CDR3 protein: CASSLTARTSVETQYF
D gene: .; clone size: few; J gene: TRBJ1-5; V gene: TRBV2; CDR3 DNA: TGTGCCAGCAGTGACAGTTCCGGATATAGCAATCAGCCCCAGCATTTT; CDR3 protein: CASSDSSGYSNQPQHF
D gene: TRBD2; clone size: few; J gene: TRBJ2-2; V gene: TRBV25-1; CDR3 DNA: TGTGCCAGCAGTCACTGCGGGACTAGCGGATTGGGGGCCGGGGAGCTGTTTTTT; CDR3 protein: CASSHCGTSGLGAGELFF
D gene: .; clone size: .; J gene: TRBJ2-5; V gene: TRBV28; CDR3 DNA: TGTGCCAGCAGTATAAGAAGTTTAGAGACCCAGTACTTC; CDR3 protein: CASSIRSLETQYF
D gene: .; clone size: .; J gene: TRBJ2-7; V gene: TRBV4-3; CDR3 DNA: TGCGCCAGCAGCCGGGACGTCCGAAACGAGCAGTACTTC; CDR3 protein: CASSRDVRNEQYF
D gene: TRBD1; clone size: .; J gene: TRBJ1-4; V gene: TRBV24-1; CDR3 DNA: TGTGCCACCAGTGATCCGGGACAGGGTGGGGAAAAACTGTTTTTT; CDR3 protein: CATSDPGQGGEKLFF
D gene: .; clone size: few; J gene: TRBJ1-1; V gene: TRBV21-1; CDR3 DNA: TGTGCCAGCAGCCAAAGGGCCGGACACAACATGAACACTGAAGCTTTCTTT; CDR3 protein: CASSQRAGHNMNTEAFF